These T cell receptor beta chains were read from a single sample in a study of spatial heterogeneity in lung cancer. Using its own MiXCR run on the 5' RACE reads, TCRdb lists one record per CDR3 protein. The table records around 87,000 distinct CDR3 sequences, about 12% of them present only once. Sequences were derived from PBMCs, sampled at surgery. These receptors all come from a male donor with early-stage non-small cell lung cancer. CDR3s include the opening cysteine and the closing phenylalanine or tryptophan. Fields, in order: V gene, D gene, clone size, J gene, CDR3 protein, CDR3 DNA. D genes are given only for firm matches. Size is stated for part of the rows, as once, few or many counts, or as a class when the clone is expanded.

V gene: TRBV5-6; D gene: NA; clone size: NA; J gene: TRBJ1-2; CDR3 protein: CASSLYSAGNLGGYTF; CDR3 DNA: TGTGCCAGCAGCTTGTATTCTGCAGGGAACTTAGGTGGCTACACCTTC
V gene: TRBV11-3; D gene: TRBD1; clone size: NA; J gene: TRBJ2-1; CDR3 protein: CASSNRDRAGNEQFF; CDR3 DNA: TGTGCCAGCAGTAACCGGGACAGGGCAGGCAATGAGCAGTTCTTC
V gene: TRBV10-3; D gene: NA; clone size: few; J gene: TRBJ1-1; CDR3 protein: CAISEWRPESNTEAFF; CDR3 DNA: TGTGCCATCAGTGAGTGGAGGCCCGAGTCCAACACTGAAGCTTTCTTT
V gene: TRBV20-1; D gene: NA; clone size: NA; J gene: TRBJ1-5; CDR3 protein: CSAIDNNQPQHF; CDR3 DNA: TGCAGTGCTATAGACAACAATCAGCCCCAGCATTTT
V gene: TRBV7-6; D gene: NA; clone size: few; J gene: TRBJ2-1; CDR3 protein: CASSLAGAVEQFF; CDR3 DNA: TGTGCCAGCAGCTTAGCTGGGGCCGTAGAGCAGTTCTTC
V gene: TRBV18; D gene: TRBD1; clone size: few; J gene: TRBJ2-1; CDR3 protein: CASSPPTGGQGEQFF; CDR3 DNA: TGTGCCAGCTCACCACCGACAGGGGGCCAGGGTGAGCAGTTCTTC
V gene: TRBV6-6; D gene: TRBD1; clone size: few; J gene: TRBJ1-5; CDR3 protein: CASRETGDGYQPQHF; CDR3 DNA: TGTGCCAGCAGAGAAACAGGGGACGGATATCAGCCCCAGCATTTT
V gene: TRBV5-1; D gene: NA; clone size: few; J gene: TRBJ1-4; CDR3 protein: CASSPGAVGEKLFF; CDR3 DNA: TGCGCCAGCAGCCCAGGGGCGGTGGGCGAAAAACTGTTTTTT
V gene: TRBV30; D gene: NA; clone size: NA; J gene: TRBJ2-2; CDR3 protein: CAWRTGTGELFF; CDR3 DNA: TGTGCCTGGAGGACAGGCACCGGGGAGCTGTTTTTT
V gene: TRBV5-6; D gene: NA; clone size: many; J gene: TRBJ1-5; CDR3 protein: CASSREYQPQHF; CDR3 DNA: TGTGCCAGCAGCCGGGAGTACCAGCCCCAGCATTTT
V gene: TRBV11-1; D gene: NA; clone size: many; J gene: TRBJ2-2; CDR3 protein: CASSSGFRDGTGELFF; CDR3 DNA: TGTGCCAGCAGCTCCGGCTTCCGGGACGGCACCGGGGAGCTGTTTTTT
V gene: TRBV6-2/TRBV6-3; D gene: TRBD1; clone size: NA; J gene: TRBJ1-5; CDR3 protein: CASSYSRTGRDNQPQHF; CDR3 DNA: TGTGCCAGCAGTTATTCCCGGACAGGGAGAGACAATCAGCCCCAGCATTTT
V gene: TRBV12-3/TRBV12-4; D gene: NA; clone size: many; J gene: TRBJ1-2; CDR3 protein: CASGDIYGYTF; CDR3 DNA: TGTGCCAGCGGAGACATCTATGGCTACACCTTC
V gene: TRBV6-5; D gene: NA; clone size: NA; J gene: TRBJ2-7; CDR3 protein: CASSYRYPDSYEQYF; CDR3 DNA: TGTGCCAGCAGTTATCGGTATCCCGACTCCTACGAGCAGTACTTC
V gene: TRBV7-9; D gene: NA; clone size: NA; J gene: TRBJ1-2; CDR3 protein: CASSLPIIVANYGYTF; CDR3 DNA: TGTGCCAGCAGCTTACCCATTATAGTAGCTAACTATGGCTACACCTTC
V gene: TRBV29-1; D gene: NA; clone size: few; J gene: TRBJ2-2; CDR3 protein: CSVSRGANTGELFF; CDR3 DNA: TGCAGCGTCTCCAGGGGGGCCAACACCGGGGAGCTGTTTTTT
V gene: TRBV14; D gene: NA; clone size: NA; J gene: TRBJ1-5; CDR3 protein: CASSHDTDQPQHF; CDR3 DNA: TGTGCCAGCAGCCATGACACCGATCAGCCCCAGCATTTT
V gene: TRBV6-5; D gene: TRBD2; clone size: NA; J gene: TRBJ2-7; CDR3 protein: CASRRSSGLAGVKYEQYF; CDR3 DNA: TGTGCCAGCAGGCGGAGTTCCGGACTAGCGGGAGTTAAGTACGAGCAGTACTTC
V gene: TRBV6-4; D gene: TRBD1; clone size: many; J gene: TRBJ2-2; CDR3 protein: CASSDGDSSNTGELFF; CDR3 DNA: TGTGCCAGCAGTGACGGGGACAGTTCGAACACCGGGGAGCTGTTTTTT
V gene: TRBV7-2; D gene: NA; clone size: many; J gene: TRBJ2-2; CDR3 protein: CASSLEASSTGELFF; CDR3 DNA: TGTGCCAGCAGCTTAGAGGCGTCTTCCACCGGGGAGCTGTTTTTT
V gene: TRBV12-3/TRBV12-4; D gene: TRBD2; clone size: few; J gene: TRBJ2-2; CDR3 protein: CASSPLAGGDTGELFF; CDR3 DNA: TGTGCCAGCAGTCCTCTAGCGGGAGGGGACACCGGGGAGCTGTTTTTT
V gene: TRBV7-9; D gene: TRBD2; clone size: NA; J gene: TRBJ2-7; CDR3 protein: CASSYPSGGSYEQYF; CDR3 DNA: TGTGCCAGCAGCTACCCTAGCGGGGGTTCCTACGAGCAGTACTTC
V gene: TRBV19; D gene: TRBD1; clone size: NA; J gene: TRBJ1-5; CDR3 protein: CASRRDRDRSNQPQHF; CDR3 DNA: TGTGCCAGTAGGCGGGACAGGGATCGTAGCAATCAGCCCCAGCATTTT
V gene: TRBV6-5; D gene: TRBD1; clone size: NA; J gene: TRBJ1-2; CDR3 protein: CASSYNGQGAKNYGYTF; CDR3 DNA: TGTGCCAGCAGTTACAATGGACAGGGAGCTAAAAACTATGGCTACACCTTC
V gene: TRBV7-2; D gene: NA; clone size: NA; J gene: TRBJ1-6; CDR3 protein: CASSLARHNSPLHF; CDR3 DNA: TGTGCCAGCAGCTTAGCGCGACATAATTCACCCCTCCACTTT
V gene: TRBV7-9; D gene: NA; clone size: NA; J gene: TRBJ2-2; CDR3 protein: CASSLGPYGELFF; CDR3 DNA: TGTGCCAGCAGCTTAGGGCCGTACGGGGAGCTGTTTTTT
V gene: TRBV27; D gene: NA; clone size: NA; J gene: TRBJ2-7; CDR3 protein: CASSLGPIYEQYF; CDR3 DNA: TGTGCCAGCAGTTTAGGCCCGATCTACGAGCAGTACTTC
V gene: TRBV7-2; D gene: NA; clone size: NA; J gene: TRBJ2-7; CDR3 protein: CASSISGTEFYEQYF; CDR3 DNA: TGTGCCAGCAGCATTAGCGGGACAGAATTCTACGAGCAGTACTTC
V gene: TRBV6-5; D gene: NA; clone size: NA; J gene: TRBJ2-4; CDR3 protein: CASSSGLSPGGKNIQYF; CDR3 DNA: TGTGCCAGCAGTTCCGGACTATCCCCGGGTGGCAAAAACATTCAGTACTTC
V gene: TRBV3-1; D gene: NA; clone size: few; J gene: TRBJ2-7; CDR3 protein: CASSRSVRLAGQYF; CDR3 DNA: TGTGCCAGCAGCCGTTCAGTTCGTTTGGCGGGGCAGTACTTC
V gene: TRBV12-3/TRBV12-4; D gene: TRBD2; clone size: NA; J gene: TRBJ2-5; CDR3 protein: CASSLAGLADQETQYF; CDR3 DNA: TGTGCCAGCAGTTTAGCGGGACTAGCGGACCAAGAGACCCAGTACTTC
V gene: TRBV4-2; D gene: NA; clone size: NA; J gene: TRBJ1-2; CDR3 protein: CASSQDPGGYGYTF; CDR3 DNA: TGTGCCAGCAGCCAAGATCCAGGAGGGTATGGCTACACCTTC
V gene: TRBV20-1; D gene: TRBD1; clone size: NA; J gene: TRBJ2-7; CDR3 protein: CSANRDRVSYEQYF; CDR3 DNA: TGCAGTGCTAACCGGGACAGAGTCTCCTACGAGCAGTACTTC
V gene: TRBV24-1; D gene: NA; clone size: NA; J gene: TRBJ2-1; CDR3 protein: CATSDFTPRHRAGRAYNEQFF; CDR3 DNA: TGTGCCACCAGTGATTTTACCCCAAGACACAGGGCTGGGCGGGCCTACAATGAGCAGTTCTTC
V gene: TRBV6-2/TRBV6-3; D gene: NA; clone size: many; J gene: TRBJ2-1; CDR3 protein: CASRRDGPQEQFF; CDR3 DNA: TGTGCCAGCAGAAGGGACGGACCCCAGGAGCAGTTCTTC
V gene: TRBV29-1; D gene: TRBD1; clone size: many; J gene: TRBJ1-2; CDR3 protein: CSARTGEGYGYTF; CDR3 DNA: TGCAGCGCCCGGACAGGGGAGGGCTATGGCTACACCTTC
V gene: TRBV27; D gene: TRBD2; clone size: NA; J gene: TRBJ2-7; CDR3 protein: CASSFGRLAEDEQYF; CDR3 DNA: TGTGCCAGCAGTTTCGGGAGACTAGCGGAGGACGAGCAGTACTTC
V gene: TRBV5-6; D gene: NA; clone size: NA; J gene: TRBJ2-7; CDR3 protein: CASSSYRAGTYEQYF; CDR3 DNA: TGTGCCAGCAGCTCTTACAGGGCTGGGACCTACGAGCAGTACTTC
V gene: TRBV5-6; D gene: TRBD2; clone size: NA; J gene: TRBJ2-1; CDR3 protein: CASGLGRLLAGGQSRFF; CDR3 DNA: TGTGCCAGCGGCCTAGGAAGGCTTCTAGCGGGGGGCCAGAGTCGGTTCTTC
V gene: TRBV27; D gene: NA; clone size: few; J gene: TRBJ1-1; CDR3 protein: CASSRGGQVHTEAFF; CDR3 DNA: TGTGCCAGCAGTAGAGGGGGGCAGGTTCACACTGAAGCTTTCTTT
V gene: TRBV6-5; D gene: NA; clone size: many; J gene: TRBJ2-6; CDR3 protein: CASSPEVSGANVLTF; CDR3 DNA: TGTGCCAGCAGCCCTGAGGTCTCTGGGGCCAACGTCCTGACTTTC
V gene: TRBV7-8; D gene: TRBD1; clone size: NA; J gene: TRBJ1-3; CDR3 protein: CASSLAEGQGNTIYF; CDR3 DNA: TGTGCCAGCAGCTTAGCGGAGGGACAGGGAAACACCATATATTTT
V gene: TRBV29-1; D gene: TRBD2; clone size: few; J gene: TRBJ2-1; CDR3 protein: CSVGLAETSYNEQFF; CDR3 DNA: TGCAGCGTGGGACTAGCCGAAACCTCCTACAATGAGCAGTTCTTC
V gene: TRBV7-2; D gene: TRBD1; clone size: NA; J gene: TRBJ2-2; CDR3 protein: CASSPEQGYTGELFF; CDR3 DNA: TGTGCCAGCAGCCCGGAACAGGGGTATACCGGGGAGCTGTTTTTT
V gene: TRBV20-1; D gene: NA; clone size: few; J gene: TRBJ2-2; CDR3 protein: CSARNGLNGVTGELFF; CDR3 DNA: TGCAGTGCTAGGAACGGATTAAACGGGGTCACCGGGGAGCTGTTTTTT
V gene: TRBV27; D gene: TRBD1; clone size: NA; J gene: TRBJ1-5; CDR3 protein: CASSRTGGPQPQHF; CDR3 DNA: TGTGCCAGCAGTAGAACAGGGGGCCCTCAGCCCCAGCATTTT
V gene: TRBV28; D gene: NA; clone size: few; J gene: TRBJ2-7; CDR3 protein: CASSNSKGRAREQYF; CDR3 DNA: TGTGCCAGCAGTAACTCCAAGGGCAGGGCAAGGGAGCAGTACTTC
V gene: TRBV28; D gene: TRBD2; clone size: many; J gene: TRBJ2-1; CDR3 protein: CASPPASGTYNEQFF; CDR3 DNA: TGTGCCAGCCCCCCGGCTAGCGGGACCTACAATGAGCAGTTCTTC